This record covers a single T cell receptor beta chain. Generated by immunoSEQ multiplex PCR, the TCRdb table keeps only in-frame clones and is missing some. The table lists 65,000 to 75,000 clones, around 90% of them singletons. The sample originates from a study of blood T cell repertoires in COVID-19. V was trimmed by 4 bases and J by 0 bases, leaving 10 bases between them. This CDR3 is 15 amino acids long. Per germline, CDR1 LGHDT and CDR2 YNNKEL (reference sequence). This rearrangement joins TRBV3-1 (or the pseudogene TRBV3-2) to TRBJ2-1; D may be TRBD2 (6 bases). Sequenced: peripheral blood. The TCR was taken from a woman older than 75 with active or convalescent COVID-19. CDR3 in DNA: TGTGCCAGCAGCCGGCGGGGCAGCTCCTACAATGAGCAGTTCTTC. Its protein is CASSRRGSSYNEQFF.